The 18 T cell receptor beta chains in this list originate from one sample, sequenced in a study of glioma-infiltrating T cells. Using RNA template, CDR3s of TCR alpha and beta were amplified with iRepertoire arm-PCR. TCRdb itself ran the multiplex PCR reads through MiXCR, one entry per CDR3 protein. The data contain around 390,000 distinct CDR3 sequences, less than 50% of them singletons. Sequenced: glioma tissue, nonneoplastic brain tissue, or PBMCs (not recorded which). Receptor source: a human donor with low-grade glioma or glioblastoma, undergoing nonglioma brain surgery, or in good health (not recorded which).

This clonotype was observed a few times. Written as DNA, the CDR3 is TGTGCCAGCAGCTTAGTGGGGTTCTCCTACGAGCAGTACTTC. Translation: CASSLVGFSYEQYF. The chain couples TRBV7-2 to TRBJ2-7, with no clear D. CDR1 is SGHTA, CDR2 FQGNSA, per germline. V was shortened by 1 base and J by 0 bases, with 7 bases between the two germline ends. The CDR3 is 14 amino acids.

This CDR3 is CASSFQRLRNTEAFF. In nucleotides, the CDR3 is TGTGCCAGCAGTTTCCAGCGTTTAAGGAACACTGAAGCTTTCTTT. The rearrangement uses TRBV28 and TRBJ1-1; D gene ambiguous. Germline CDR1 and CDR2: MDHEN and SYDVKM. The CDR3 consists of 15 residues. Trimming took off 3 bases at V and 1 base at J, with 12 bases between the two ends. The full variable domain, with the rest looked up from reference TRBV28 and TRBJ1-1, is DVKVTQSSRYLVKRTGEKVFLECVQDMDHENMFWYRQDPGLGLRLIYFSYDVKMKEKGDIPEGYSVSREKKERFSLILESASTNQTSMYLCASSFQRLRNTEAFFGQGTRLTVV.

The chain employs TRBV28 and TRBJ2-7; tentatively, D is TRBD1 (6 bases). CDR3 length: 14 residues. The V end lost 5 bases, the J end lost 7 bases, and 18 bases lay between the germline ends. CDR1 and CDR2 (germline): MDHEN, SYDVKM. The CDR3 is CASSPHRVYNEQYF. The DNA of the CDR3 is TGTGCCAGCAGTCCCCACAGGGTATACAATGAGCAGTACTTC.

As to this clonotype: Since a much larger clone is just one base distant, this may be a read error. The V gene is TRBV20-1, the J gene TRBJ1-2; no clear D gene. Germline lookup yields CDR1 DFQATT and CDR2 SNEGSKA (reference sequence). This CDR3 comprises 13 residues. The CDR3 loop is CSDRDRNNYGYTF. The CDR3 nucleotides are TGCAGTGATAGAGATCGGAATAACTATGGCTACACCTTC.

This clonotype showed up just once. A read error may explain this, as a much larger clone is one base away. Because the CDR3 is missing its conserved closing phenylalanine or tryptophan, this is likely a read error. The chain uses TRBV25-1 and TRBJ2-3, with D maybe TRBD1 (5 bases). Trimming shortened V by 5 bases and J by 2 bases, and 11 bases separated the two germline ends. CDR3 length equals 14 residues. The germline CDR1 and CDR2 sequences are MGHDK and SYGVNS. CDR3 sequence (DNA): TGTGCCAGCAGTTTGTGGGGCTCCACAGATACGCAGTATTCT. Translating gives CASSLWGSTDTQYS.

This clonotype was detected ten times or more. The V call is TRBV6-2 or TRBV6-3, the J call TRBJ1-1; unclear D gene. The CDR3 covers 12 residues. Trimming removed 7 bases at V and 6 bases at J, with 12 bases between. Germline CDR1 is MNHEY and CDR2 is SVGEGT. CDR3 bases: TGTGCCAGCAATTGGGGAGGCGCTGAAGCTTTCTTT. Encoded protein: CASNWGGAEAFF.

Points on this clonotype: This sequence may be a read error, since a much larger clone differs from it by one base. V gene TRBV20-1 combines with J gene TRBJ1-5; D uncertain. The CDR3 length is 12 residues. Germline-derived CDR1 and CDR2 are DFQATT and SNEGSKA (reference sequence). Trimming left V 1 base short and J 9 bases short, with 10 bases between. The CDR3 reads CSARGGFRPQHF. CDR3 bases: TGCAGTGCTAGAGGCGGTTTTCGGCCCCAGCATTTT.

About this clonotype itself: The conserved final phenylalanine or tryptophan is absent from the CDR3, which likely points to a read error. This chain uses TRBV20-1 with TRBJ2-7; 9 nucleotides match TRBD2. Germline V gene sequence: CDR1 DFQATT, CDR2 SNEGSKA (reference sequence). This CDR3 comprises 13 residues. J lost 6 bases, V lost 6 bases, and 9 bases had no gene match. The CDR3 loop is CSAIAGEVAEQYL. CDR3 bases: TGCAGTGCCATAGCGGGAGAAGTTGCCGAGCAGTACTTA.

This clonotype was seen only a few times. The chain has TRBV4-1 and TRBJ2-5; 11 positions match TRBD2. The CDR3 extends over 17 amino acids. Germline V gives CDR1 MGHRA, CDR2 YSYEKL. With V trimmed by 1 base and J by 7 bases, 11 bases remained unmatched. CDR3 sequence reads: CASSQVVRLAGWLTQYF. The CDR3 region has the DNA TGCGCCAGCAGCCAAGTAGTGCGACTAGCGGGATGGTTGACCCAGTACTTC.

The table lists this clonotype with a count of one. The J gene is TRBJ2-7, the V gene TRBV12-3 or TRBV12-4; TRBD1 aligns across 7 bases. CDR3 length: 14 residues. V lost 6 bases and J lost 4; bases outside the gene matches: 9. The CDR3: CASRLGQLGYEQYF. CDR3 coding DNA: TGTGCCAGCAGACTGGGACAGTTGGGGTACGAGCAGTACTTC.

Remarks on this clonotype: A much larger clone sits a single nucleotide away, making a read error possible. V and J are TRBV27 and TRBJ2-1; D call uncertain. V was clipped by 7 bases and J by 0 bases, with 16 bases between them. The germline gives CDR1 MNHEY, CDR2 SMNVEV (reference sequence). This CDR3 comprises 16 residues. The CDR3 DNA follows: TGTGCCAGCACCATTAAAGGGTTTGGCTCCTACAATGAGCAGTTCTTC. Translating it yields CASTIKGFGSYNEQFF.

V gene TRBV6-2 or TRBV6-3 combines with J gene TRBJ2-1; 9 bases are a match to TRBD2. In germline, CDR1 is MNHEY, CDR2 SVGEGT. V lost 10 bases, J lost 4 bases, and 14 bases stayed unmatched. This CDR3 region has 16 residues. CDR3 amino acids: CAISRASGTGYNEQFF. The CDR3, as DNA: TGTGCCATCAGCCGGGCTAGCGGGACGGGTTACAATGAGCAGTTCTTC.

Regarding this clonotype: This sequence may be a read error, since a much larger clone differs from it by one base. The J gene is TRBJ1-5, the V gene TRBV6-5, with TRBD1 matching over 10 bases. J lost 7 bases, V lost 6 bases, and 9 bases had no gene match. Germline assignment: CDR1 MNHEY and CDR2 SVGAGI. The CDR3 runs 15 residues. The CDR3 loop is CASRPRDRGYQPQHF. The CDR3 region has the DNA TGTGCCAGCAGACCCCGGGACAGGGGATACCAGCCCCAGCATTTT.

This clonotype has at least ten counts. The chain has TRBV6-2 or TRBV6-3 and TRBJ2-3, with D unresolved. The CDR3 runs 12 residues. Per the germline V gene, CDR1 is MNHEY and CDR2 is SVGEGT. Trimming stripped 7 bases from V and 6 bases from J, with 11 bases between. Written as DNA, the CDR3 is TGTGCCAGCACAACACGGCGGGATACGCAGTATTTT. Its translation: CASTTRRDTQYF.

The chain couples TRBV12-3 or TRBV12-4 to TRBJ1-1; TRBD1 might be the D (5 bases). The CDR3 has 15 residues. V gave up 7 bases and J gave up 0 bases, with 15 bases separating them. DNA of the CDR3: TGTGCCAGCACCCGACAGAGCACAATGAACACTGAAGCTTTCTTT. Translating gives CASTRQSTMNTEAFF.

In regard to this clonotype: One junction end does not reproduce the germline sequence, and a read error may be involved. The chain couples TRBV29-1 to TRBJ2-1, with a weak D call TRBD1 (6 bases). CDR3 length equals 13 residues. CDR1 and CDR2 from the germline V gene are SQVTM and ANQGSEA. In DNA, the CDR3 is TGCAGCGTTGGGGGGCAGTTTGTAGCCCCGACTACGTTC. Protein: CSVGGQFVAPTTF.

The chain is built from TRBV4-1 and TRBJ2-1; 7 nucleotides line up with TRBD2. The CDR3 is made up of 16 amino acids. V trimming: 4 bases; J trimming: 4 bases; junction bases outside the gene matches: 10. Germline lookup yields CDR1 MGHRA and CDR2 YSYEKL. The DNA of the CDR3 is TGCGCCAGCAGCCCCCAATCTGCGGGAGATTACAATGAGCAGTTCTTC. Residues: CASSPQSAGDYNEQFF.

This clonotype was counted between two and nine times. The rearrangement joins TRBV2 to TRBJ1-6, with D hard to call. This CDR3 is built from 13 residues. V was clipped by 7 bases and J by 7 bases, with 11 bases between them. Germline V gene sequence: CDR1 SNHLY, CDR2 FYNNEI. The CDR3 spells CASIPDGNSPLHF. Here the CDR3 DNA reads TGTGCCAGCATTCCCGACGGGAATTCACCCCTCCACTTT.